This T cell receptor beta chain was documented in a study of blood T cell repertoires in COVID-19. Study summary: Sites across the United States, Italy and Spain contributed samples from acute and convalescent COVID-19. Nucleic acid was either cDNA or gDNA, and it came from T cells, B-cell-depleted T cells, or PBMCs.

Authors' methods: From reference gene primer amplification, estimates of nucleated cell counts were derived. Method: immunoSEQ multiplex PCR; TCRdb's copy keeps in-frame clones and lacks some. The V and J calls and clone size are taken from that table; D and trimming were inferred from the DNA. The repertoire holds 140,000 to 150,000 clones, with about nine tenths as singletons. Per germline, CDR1 MNHEY and CDR2 SMNVEV (reference sequence). This CDR3 comprises 16 residues. With 3 bases clipped from V and 7 bases from J, the junction kept 14 bases outside the gene matches. V and J are TRBV27 and TRBJ1-2, with 7 bases lining up with TRBD1. The TCR comes from a man aged 45-65 years who had recovered from COVID-19. The specimen sequenced was peripheral blood. CDR3 sequence: CASSFSQTTGVSGYTF. The DNA of the CDR3 is TGTGCCAGCAGTTTCTCCCAGACCACAGGGGTATCTGGCTACACCTTC.